This record covers a single T cell receptor (beta chain). Here immunoSEQ multiplex PCR was the method, and the copy in TCRdb shows in-frame clones only, minus some. The sample carries 100,000 to 120,000 clones, approximately 70% recorded once. The sample originates from a study of shared clonotypes between healthy human individuals. The source is a woman aged 25 to 39 in good health. Sequencing was done on a sample of memory CD8+ T cells sorted from blood. Subset meaning: CD45RO+ cells pooled with CCR7-negative TemRA cells.

The CDR3: CAGKTNTGELFF. In nucleotides, the CDR3 is TGTGCCGGCAAGACGAACACCGGGGAGCTGTTTTTT. The rearrangement joins TRBV6-1 to TRBJ2-2; no firm D call. Trimming left V 11 bases short and J 0 bases short, with 7 bases between. CDR3 length equals 12 residues. Germline V CDR1 and CDR2: MNHNS, SASEGT.